This T cell receptor (beta chain) came from a study of CD8+CD57+ T cells in acquired aplastic anemia. Germline-derived CDR1 and CDR2 are SQVTM and ANQGSEA. V lost 3 bases and J lost 3; bases outside the gene matches: 8. CDR3 length: 15 amino acids. The template for TCR beta VDJ and CDR3 sequence profiling was genomic DNA. TCRdb reprocessed the reads with MiXCR, giving one entry per CDR3 protein. The data contain under 200,000 distinct CDR3 sequences, 60% to 70% of them seen just once; the ten biggest clones take up 35% to 50%. The genes are TRBV29-1 and TRBJ1-2; 9 bases are a match to TRBD1. The sample comprised sorted CD4+, CD8+, or CD8+CD57+ T cells (not recorded which) from PBMCs. This TCR was sampled from a human donor in good health. The CDR3 protein is CSVEARGTGHYGYTF. The CDR3 DNA reads as TGCAGCGTTGAGGCCCGAGGGACAGGGCACTATGGCTACACCTTC.